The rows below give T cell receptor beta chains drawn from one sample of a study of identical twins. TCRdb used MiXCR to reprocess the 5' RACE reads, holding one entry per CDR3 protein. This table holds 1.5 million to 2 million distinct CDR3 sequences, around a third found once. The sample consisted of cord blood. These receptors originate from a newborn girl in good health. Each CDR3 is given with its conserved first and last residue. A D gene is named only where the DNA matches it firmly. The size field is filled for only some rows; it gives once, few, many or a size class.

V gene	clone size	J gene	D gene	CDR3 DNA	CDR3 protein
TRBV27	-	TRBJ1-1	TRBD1	TGTGCCAGCAGCCTCGGGACAGGCCCCACTGAAGCTTTCTTT	CASSLGTGPTEAFF
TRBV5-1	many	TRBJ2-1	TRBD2	TGCGCCAGCAGCGGACTAGCGGGGAACTACAATGAGCAGTTCTTC	CASSGLAGNYNEQFF
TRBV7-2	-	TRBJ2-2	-	TGTGCCAGCAGCTTAGCCTGGACTCGGAACACCGGGGAGCTGTTTTTT	CASSLAWTRNTGELFF
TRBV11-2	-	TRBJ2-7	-	TGTGCCAGCAGCTTACTCAGGAGCCCCTACGAGCAGTACTTC	CASSLLRSPYEQYF
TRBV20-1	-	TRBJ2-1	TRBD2	TGCAGCGCCCCTCTAGCGGGAGTAACCTACAATGAGCAGTTCTTC	CSAPLAGVTYNEQFF
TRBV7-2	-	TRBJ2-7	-	TGTGCCAGCAGCTTAGCTTTAGCGAGCTCCTACAATGAGCAGTACTTC	CASSLALASSYNEQYF
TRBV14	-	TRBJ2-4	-	TGTGCCAGCAGCCAAGTTTTAGGGGACGCCCCCGTAAACATTCAGTACTTC	CASSQVLGDAPVNIQYF
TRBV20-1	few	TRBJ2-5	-	TGCAGTGCTAGAGATGGGCTCCGAGTCGTGGGTCAAGAGACCCAGTACTTC	CSARDGLRVVGQETQYF
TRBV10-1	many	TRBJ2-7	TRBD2	TGTGCCAGCAGCCGGACTAGCGGGGGGTACGAGCAGTACTTC	CASSRTSGGYEQYF
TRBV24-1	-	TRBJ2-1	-	TGTGCCACCAGTGCGGGAACCGCCAGCTCCTACGAGCAGTTCTTC	CATSAGTASSYEQFF
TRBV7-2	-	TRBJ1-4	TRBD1	TGTGCCAGCAGCTTACTTGGGACAGACCGTGGAAAACTGTTTTTT	CASSLLGTDRGKLFF
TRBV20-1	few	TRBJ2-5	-	TGCAGTGCTGGTCATTGGGACAAAGGGGGAGAGACCCAGTACTTC	CSAGHWDKGGETQYF
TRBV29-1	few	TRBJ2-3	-	TGCAGCGTTGAAGGAGGACAGTCTAGCACAGATACGCAGTATTTT	CSVEGGQSSTDTQYF
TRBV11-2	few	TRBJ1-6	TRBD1	TGTGCCAGCAGCCAACCCCGGGACAGGGGTAGTTATAATTCACCCCTCCACTTT	CASSQPRDRGSYNSPLHF
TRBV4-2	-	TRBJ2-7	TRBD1	TGTGCCAGCAGCCCACTAGGGACAGCTTCCTACGAGCAGTACTTC	CASSPLGTASYEQYF
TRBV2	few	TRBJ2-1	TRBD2	TGTGCCAGCAGCCCCTTACTAGCGGGGGGGCCGAATGAGCAGTTCTTC	CASSPLLAGGPNEQFF
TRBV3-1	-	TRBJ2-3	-	TGTGCCAGCAGCCAAGTGTCGGCTTCGGCAGATACGCAGTATTTT	CASSQVSASADTQYF
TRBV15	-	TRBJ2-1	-	TGTGCCACCAGCAGAGATGTTTTTGGGTCTTCCTACAATGAGCAGTTCTTC	CATSRDVFGSSYNEQFF
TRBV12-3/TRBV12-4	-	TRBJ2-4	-	TGTGCCAGCAGTTTCGGCGCCCAGGAGGCCTTTTCGTACGAGCAGTGCTTC	CASSFGAQEAFSYEQCF
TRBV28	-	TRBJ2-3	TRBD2	TGTGCCAGCAGTGGACTAGCGGGAGTCCGTACGCAGTATTTT	CASSGLAGVRTQYF
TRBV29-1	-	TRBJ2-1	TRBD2	TGCAGCGTTGCGACTAGCGGGCCCAACAATGAGCAGTTCTTC	CSVATSGPNNEQFF
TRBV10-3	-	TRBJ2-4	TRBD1	TGTGCCATCAGCGGGACAGGGTACCAAGAGACCCGGTACTTC	CAISGTGYQETRYF
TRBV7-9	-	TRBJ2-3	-	TGTGCCAGCAGCTTAGCTTCCAGGATCACAGATACGCAGTATTTT	CASSLASRITDTQYF
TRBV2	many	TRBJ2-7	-	TGTGCCAGCAGTGAAGCTCACGAGCAGTACTTC	CASSEAHEQYF